This T cell receptor (beta chain) was identified during a study of regulatory T cells in long-lasting Graves disease. Germline CDR1 reads MDHEN; CDR2 reads SYDVKM. The CDR3 is made up of 16 amino acids. J gave up 4 bases and V 2 bases, and 7 bases lay outside the gene matches. Libraries of TCR beta came from iRepertoire HTBI primers plus Arm-PCR of CDR3 regions. TCRdb itself ran the multiplex PCR reads through MiXCR, one entry per CDR3 protein. Among 500,000 or so distinct CDR3 sequences, around 15% were seen once, and the ten largest hold roughly an eighth. This clonotype turned up a few times. Time point in this sample: newly diagnosed GD, antithyroid drugs for less than 3 months. RNA extracted from PBMCs served as the sequencing template. These data are also associated with another study on T cells in Graves' hyperthyroidism and ophthalmopathy. From that report: HTBI primers were employed in a first-round RT-PCR of the TCR CDR3.

The sample was peripheral blood mononuclear cells (PBMCs), taken at new diagnosis, from a patient treated with antithyroid drugs. V and J are TRBV28 and TRBJ2-5; 10 bases align to TRBD1. The receptor was isolated from a man aged 35 to 55 with Graves disease. In DNA form, the CDR3 reads TGTGCCAGCAGTTTACGGGGACAGGGGAGGGGAGAGACCCAGTACTTC. Residues: CASSLRGQGRGETQYF.